Listed below are T cell receptor beta chains from one sample, sequenced in a study of cytomegalovirus exposure and HLA in healthy donors. The repertoire was sequenced with immunoSEQ multiplex PCR; TCRdb's copy has only in-frame clones and lacks some. The top ten clones hold around 2.1% of a sample with roughly 100,000 clones, around 72% of them seen once. Sequenced material: PBMCs. The receptors stem from a man aged 30 to 45 in good health and CMV-seronegative. Both conserved end residues are part of each CDR3. The D gene is left open where the match is weak. Size is omitted from some rows. Given values are once, few, many or a class for expanded clones.

D gene | J gene | V gene | clone size | CDR3 protein | CDR3 DNA
NA | TRBJ1-2 | TRBV6-1 | NA | CASSPDSSGYTF | TGTGCCAGCAGTCCCGACAGTTCCGGCTACACCTTC
TRBD2 | TRBJ2-3 | TRBV9 | NA | CASSPGTSGILDTQYF | TGTGCCAGCAGCCCCGGGACTAGCGGGATTTTAGATACGCAGTATTTT
NA | TRBJ1-4 | TRBV9 | NA | CASSVRATTNEKLFF | TGTGCCAGCAGCGTGAGAGCTACAACTAATGAAAAACTGTTTTTT
TRBD2 | TRBJ2-1 | TRBV6-5 | NA | CAAREGGNSYNEQFF | TGTGCCGCCCGGGAGGGCGGGAATTCATACAATGAGCAGTTCTTC
NA | TRBJ2-5 | TRBV5-1 | once | CASSQNEGVSEEQYF | TGCGCCAGCAGCCAAAACGAAGGAGTTTCGGAAGAGCAGTACTTC
TRBD2 | TRBJ2-5 | TRBV19 | NA | CASSIGLAGQETQYF | TGTGCCAGTAGTATCGGACTAGCGGGGCAAGAGACCCAGTACTTC
TRBD1 | TRBJ2-7 | TRBV19 | NA | CASSEDRDSSYEQYF | TGTGCCAGTAGTGAAGACAGGGATAGCTCCTACGAGCAGTACTTC
NA | TRBJ1-3 | TRBV5-1 | NA | CASSSMTESGNTIYF | TGCGCCAGCAGCTCCATGACAGAGTCTGGAAACACCATATATTTT
NA | TRBJ1-1 | TRBV28 | once | CASTAKGVSNTEAFF | TGTGCCAGCACCGCCAAAGGGGTTTCGAACACTGAAGCTTTCTTT
NA | TRBJ1-5 | TRBV6-5 | few | CASTTGSQPQHF | TGTGCCAGCACGACTGGTAGCCAGCCCCAGCATTTT
NA | TRBJ2-5 | TRBV15 | NA | CATSRDLRETQYF | TGTGCCACCAGCAGAGACCTTAGAGAGACCCAGTACTTC
TRBD1 | TRBJ2-7 | TRBV25-1 | NA | CASSAEGDRYHEQYF | TGTGCCAGCAGTGCCGAGGGGGACAGGTATCACGAGCAGTACTTC
NA | TRBJ2-7 | TRBV6-5 | NA | CASSRQAGVGYEQYF | TGTGCCAGCAGCCGACAGGCAGGAGTCGGATACGAGCAGTACTTC
TRBD2 | TRBJ2-5 | TRBV27 | NA | CASRIGTSGGRETQYF | TGTGCCAGCAGGATAGGGACTAGCGGGGGGCGGGAGACCCAGTACTTC
TRBD2 | TRBJ2-2 | TRBV15 | NA | CATTPGLAVNTGELFF | TGTGCCACCACCCCGGGACTAGCGGTGAACACCGGGGAGCTGTTTTTT
NA | TRBJ2-7 | TRBV7-9 | once | CASSPAGPEQYF | TGTGCCAGCAGCCCGGCAGGGCCTGAGCAGTACTTC
NA | TRBJ2-3 | TRBV29-1 | NA | CSVRTTRGSFNQFTDTQYF | TGCAGCGTTCGGACCACCAGGGGCTCCTTTAACCAATTCACAGATACGCAGTATTTT
NA | TRBJ1-1 | TRBV5-4 | NA | CASSLISQNTEAFF | TGTGCCAGCAGCTTGATTAGTCAGAACACTGAAGCTTTCTTT
NA | TRBJ1-5 | TRBV29-1 | NA | CSVGGENQPQHF | TGCAGCGTCGGTGGTGAAAATCAGCCCCAGCATTTT
NA | TRBJ1-2 | TRBV7-2 | NA | CASSSQQGHLGYTF | TGTGCCAGCAGCTCGCAACAGGGACACCTTGGCTACACCTTC
NA | TRBJ1-2 | TRBV7-8 | NA | CASSLQTGYGYTF | TGTGCCAGCAGCCTCCAGACCGGGTATGGCTACACCTTC
NA | TRBJ2-7 | TRBV5-1 | NA | CASSLGVGALPGEQYF | TGCGCCAGCAGCTTGGGTGTAGGGGCGCTACCAGGAGAGCAGTACTTC
NA | TRBJ1-3 | TRBV7-3 | NA | CASSLTPGDSGNTIYF | TGTGCCAGCAGCTTAACCCCGGGTGACTCTGGAAACACCATATATTTT
TRBD2 | TRBJ2-1 | TRBV29-1 | many | CSVEAGGQDEQFF | TGCAGCGTTGAGGCGGGAGGGCAGGATGAGCAGTTCTTC
TRBD2 | TRBJ2-3 | TRBV18 | NA | CASSPRAATSGGASDTQYF | TGTGCCAGCTCACCTCGGGCCGCCACTAGCGGGGGGGCCTCAGATACGCAGTATTTT
TRBD2 | TRBJ2-5 | TRBV18 | NA | CASSPLAGGPGETQYF | TGTGCCAGCTCACCACTAGCGGGGGGGCCTGGTGAGACCCAGTACTTC
TRBD1 | TRBJ1-2 | TRBV5-1 | NA | CASSLQGNYGYTF | TGCGCCAGCAGCTTACAGGGGAACTATGGCTACACCTTC
NA | TRBJ1-3 | TRBV7-2 | NA | CASSPTGGGGNTIYF | TGTGCCAGCAGCCCGACGGGGGGAGGAGGAAACACCATATATTTT
NA | TRBJ2-3 | TRBV11-2 | NA | CASSSRLERTDTQYF | TGTGCCAGCAGCTCAAGACTAGAGAGGACAGATACGCAGTATTTT
TRBD1 | TRBJ2-7 | TRBV6-5 | few | CASSYDGTGADEQYF | TGTGCCAGCAGTTACGACGGGACAGGGGCCGACGAGCAGTACTTC
NA | TRBJ2-1 | TRBV5-1 | few | CASSLAMNEQFF | TGCGCCAGCAGCTTGGCCATGAATGAGCAGTTCTTC